The clone carrying this T cell receptor (beta chain) has a handful of counts. Antigen: not known. These data come from a study of blood T cells in healthy people across ages. Study results and caveats: It was held that the diversity estimates obtained from one million T cells were underestimates.

This CDR3 has 13 amino acids. CDR1 and CDR2 (germline): DFQATT, SNEGSKA (reference sequence). Trimming took 3 bases from V and 5 from J, leaving 11 bases between them. Primed by a sample-barcoded 5' primer and a J-beta primer mix, a second PCR proceeded for roughly 6 to 12 cycles. MiXCR, run by TCRdb on the 5' RACE reads, gives a single entry per CDR3 protein. The data show 750,000 to 950,000 distinct CDR3 sequences, with 25% to 30% seen just once and 10% held by the top ten. Peripheral blood from each donor was collected in a volume of 8.5 to 10 milliliters. These sequences were also reported in another study, on T cells of mothers and their children.

Sequenced input: blood. This TCR was recovered from a middle-aged woman in good health. This chain uses TRBV20-1 with TRBJ1-5; D unclear. CDR3 nucleotide sequence: TGCAGTGCTAGTGCCGTGGCGGATCAGCCCCAGCATTTT. The encoded protein is CSASAVADQPQHF.